Following are 29 T cell receptor beta chains from one sample sequenced in a study of cytomegalovirus exposure and HLA in healthy donors. The PCR made use of 60 Vbeta and 13 Jbeta primers. Assay used: immunoSEQ multiplex PCR; TCRdb lists only in-frame clones, some missing. The profile shows about 170,000 clones, around 82% of them singletons. What was sequenced was PBMCs. All receptors derive from a boy between 2 and 10 years old in good health and CMV-seronegative.

V gene TRBV4-1 combines with J gene TRBJ1-4, with D perhaps matching TRBD1 (5 bases). Trimming removed 3 bases at V and 11 bases at J, with 19 bases between. This CDR3 spans 15 amino acids. Germline V lookup: CDR1 MGHRA, CDR2 YSYEKL. The CDR3 DNA follows: TGCGCCAGCAGCCACCCCGGGAGGACAAACGATAAACTGTTTTTT. Translating it yields CASSHPGRTNDKLFF.

The chain carries TRBV6-6 and TRBJ1-5; D is undetermined. V shed 0 bases and J shed 6 bases, with 9 bases lying between them. Germline V gene lookup returns CDR1 MNHNY and CDR2 SVGAGI (reference sequence). The CDR3 consists of 14 residues. The CDR3 reads CASSYSLSSQPQHF. In nucleotides, the CDR3 is TGTGCCAGCAGTTACTCGTTGTCGTCTCAGCCCCAGCATTTT.

This rearrangement joins TRBV2 to TRBJ1-5, with TRBD1 identical over 8 bases. V trimming: 3 bases; J trimming: 2 bases; junction bases outside the gene matches: 3. Germline V CDR1 and CDR2: SNHLY, FYNNEI. The length of the CDR3 is 15 residues. The CDR3 protein is CASSDATGGNQPQHF. CDR3 DNA: TGTGCCAGCAGTGACGCGACAGGGGGCAATCAGCCCCAGCATTTT.

The chain combines TRBV5-1 with TRBJ2-5; 8 bases are a match to TRBD2. TRBJ2-7 explains the end of the DNA better; the J call may be wrong. The CDR3 runs to 14 residues. Germline V gene data show CDR1 as SGHRS and CDR2 as YFSETQ. CDR3 residues: CASSEAGGSYEQYF. CDR3 in DNA: TGCGCCAGCAGCGAGGCGGGAGGATCCTACGAGCAGTACTTC.

This sequence joins TRBV6-5 and TRBJ2-7, with D perhaps matching TRBD2 (5 bases). The CDR3 sequence is 15 residues long. The germline V gene encodes CDR1 MNHEY and CDR2 SVGAGI. V dropped 2 bases and J dropped 3 bases, with 14 bases sitting between them. The DNA for the CDR3 is TGTGCCAGCAGTTACGCCGTCCAGGCGGGCTACGAGCAGTACTTC. Its protein product is CASSYAVQAGYEQYF.

This clone was detected once. The junction and the germline gene differ at one end; a read error may be behind it. The chain joins TRBV5-8 to TRBJ1-1; 7 bases line up with TRBD1. The CDR3 has 17 residues. Germline assignment: CDR1 SGHTS and CDR2 YDEGEE. The CDR3 reads CANSSTPGQSMNTEAFF. Written as DNA, the CDR3 is TGTGCCAACAGCTCCACTCCGGGACAGAGCATGAACACTGAAGCTTTCTTT.

The rearrangement joins TRBV28 to TRBJ2-7; D remains ambiguous. Germline V gene data show CDR1 as MDHEN and CDR2 as SYDVKM. With 4 bases removed from V and 2 bases from J, the gap between germline ends came to 15 bases. CDR3 length: 15 residues. Here the CDR3 DNA reads TGTGCCAGCAGTTACGACGCACAGACCACCTACGAGCAGTACTTC. This sequence encodes CASSYDAQTTYEQYF.

The J gene is TRBJ2-5, the V gene TRBV27, with D possibly TRBD1 on 6 matching bases. Germline V gene sequence: CDR1 MNHEY, CDR2 SMNVEV (reference sequence). This CDR3 is built from 13 residues. Deletions cut 2 bases from V and 9 bases from J, with 13 bases between. CDR3: CASSLSRPGAQYF. The CDR3 coding sequence is TGTGCCAGCAGTTTAAGCAGGCCAGGGGCCCAGTACTTC.

V usage is TRBV19 and J usage is TRBJ1-6; D unresolved. There are 13 residues in the CDR3. The germline V gene encodes CDR1 LNHDA and CDR2 SQIVND (reference sequence). V lost 8 bases and J 4 bases, leaving 9 bases between the germline ends. The CDR3 DNA is TGTGCCAGTCGGCCAGGATATAATTCACCCCTCCACTTT. This sequence encodes CASRPGYNSPLHF.

V gene TRBV30 combines with J gene TRBJ2-3; 8 bases agree with TRBD1. This CDR3 is 15 amino acids long. Trimming took 5 bases from V and 0 from J; bases not matched to a gene: 7. Germline V gene lookup returns CDR1 GTSNPN and CDR2 SVGIG (reference sequence). CDR3 sequence reads: CAWDRGPPSTDTQYF. Here the CDR3 DNA reads TGTGCCTGGGACAGGGGCCCTCCTAGCACAGATACGCAGTATTTT.

The chain links TRBV27 to TRBJ2-5, with 12 bases aligning to TRBD2. Per germline, CDR1 MNHEY and CDR2 SMNVEV (reference sequence). With V trimmed by 5 bases and J by 5 bases, 6 bases remained unmatched. The CDR3 loop spans 15 amino acids. This chain's CDR3 is CASSLRTSGEETQYF. In nucleotides, the CDR3 is TGTGCCAGCAGTCTCCGGACTAGCGGGGAGGAGACCCAGTACTTC.

Only one count was recorded for this clone. V usage is TRBV6-7 and J usage is TRBJ1-4; a weak D match, TRBD1 (5 bases). TRBV6-7 is known as an ORF, though its function is uncertain. CDR3 length equals 15 residues. Trimming took 0 bases from V and 8 from J, leaving 13 bases between them. This CDR3 is CASSYSRGGSEKLFF. As DNA, the CDR3 is TGTGCCAGCAGTTACTCACGGGGGGGGTCGGAAAAACTGTTTTTT.

Only a few counts were recorded for this clone. The chain combines TRBV15 with TRBJ1-1, with a weak D call TRBD1 (6 bases). V was shortened by 3 bases and J by 4 bases, with 18 bases between the two germline ends. CDR3 length: 16 amino acids. Per the germline V gene, CDR1 is LNHNV and CDR2 is YYDKDF (reference sequence). The CDR3 DNA follows: TGTGCCACCAGCAGCCGGGACATCACCCGGGGCACTGAAGCTTTCTTT. It codes for CATSSRDITRGTEAFF. Supplemented by reference TRBV15 and TRBJ1-1, the full variable domain reads DAMVIQNPRYQVTQFGKPVTLSCSQTLNHNVMYWYQQKSSQAPKLLFHYYDKDFNNEADTPDNFQSRRPNTSFCFLDIRSPGLGDTAMYLCATSSRDITRGTEAFFGQGTRLTVV.

This sequence joins TRBV6-1 and TRBJ2-1, with TRBD2 identical over 14 bases. The J segment lost 3 bases and the V segment lost 4 bases, leaving 5 bases of the junction unmatched. This CDR3 contains 17 residues. The germline CDR1 and CDR2 sequences are MNHNS and SASEGT. The CDR3 here is CASSAGLAGEYYNEQFF. The CDR3 coding sequence is TGTGCCAGCAGTGCGGGACTAGCGGGAGAATACTACAATGAGCAGTTCTTC.

This clone has just a few counts. The J gene is TRBJ2-5, the V gene TRBV5-1, with TRBD2 matching over 8 bases. The CDR3 spans 14 residues. After removal of 4 bases from V and 7 bases from J, the junction contained 9 bases not matched to a gene. The germline V gene has CDR1 SGHRS and CDR2 YFSETQ. The CDR3 DNA sequence: TGCGCCAGCAGCCTTACTAGCGGCCCTGGGACCCAGTACTTC. Translation gives CASSLTSGPGTQYF.

The chain recombines TRBV7-6 with TRBJ2-1; 12 nucleotides align to TRBD2. CDR3 length: 17 residues. V lost 5 bases, J lost 4 bases, and 9 bases stayed unmatched. Per the germline V gene, CDR1 is SGHVS and CDR2 is FNYEAQ. The CDR3 here is CASSLLIGLAGYNEQFF. In DNA, the CDR3 is TGTGCCAGCAGCCTACTGATCGGACTAGCGGGGTACAATGAGCAGTTCTTC.

The chain is built from TRBV7-7 and TRBJ2-1, with D possibly TRBD2 on 6 matching bases. The CDR3 contains 13 residues. Germline V gene lookup returns CDR1 SSHAT and CDR2 FNYEAQ (reference sequence). The V and J ends lost 2 bases and 10 bases respectively, with 12 bases between them. The CDR3 sequence is CASSLRVEGEQFF. The CDR3 DNA follows: TGTGCCAGCAGCTTACGAGTGGAGGGGGAGCAGTTCTTC.

The chain is built from TRBV15 and TRBJ2-5; 7 nucleotides match TRBD2. The junction had 7 bases not matched to a gene; V was cut back by 4 bases and J by 5 bases. The CDR3 is 14 amino acids. Germline V gene lookup returns CDR1 LNHNV and CDR2 YYDKDF (reference sequence). The CDR3 DNA sequence: TGTGCCACCAGCAAATCGCGGGAGCGTGAGACCCAGTACTTC. It specifies CATSKSRERETQYF.

This sequence joins TRBV2 and TRBJ1-1; 10 bases match TRBD1. In germline, CDR1 is SNHLY, CDR2 FYNNEI. The CDR3 contains 13 residues. Trimming at V came to 8 bases and at J to 6 bases, leaving 6 bases not matched to a gene. CDR3 DNA sequence: TGTGCCAGCGGCTCGGGACAGGGGTCTGAAGCTTTCTTT. This translates into CASGSGQGSEAFF.

The V gene is TRBV15, the J gene TRBJ1-4; D may be TRBD1 (6 bases). Germline V CDR1 and CDR2: LNHNV, YYDKDF (reference sequence). V was clipped by 0 bases and J by 4 bases, with 12 bases between them. The CDR3 has 16 amino acids. CDR3 loop: CATSREGSRGNEKLFF. In DNA form, the CDR3 reads TGTGCCACCAGCAGAGAGGGGAGCAGGGGTAATGAAAAACTGTTTTTT.

This clone came up a few times. The same CDR3 arises from other DNA sequences in this sample as well. J is TRBJ1-1 and V is TRBV5-1; a possible D gene is TRBD1 (6 bases). Looked up from germline, CDR1 is SGHRS and CDR2 is YFSETQ. Trimming removed 4 bases from V and 0 bases from J, with 16 bases in between. The CDR3 totals 16 residues. The CDR3 DNA is TGCGCCAGCAGCCGGTGGCCAGGGGACATGAACACTGAAGCTTTCTTT. Protein product: CASSRWPGDMNTEAFF.

This clone occurred a few times. The gene calls are TRBV4-1 and TRBJ1-1, with D possibly TRBD1 on 6 matching bases. Germline loops: CDR1 MGHRA, CDR2 YSYEKL. The CDR3 sequence is 15 residues long. Trimming cost V 4 bases and J 2 bases, with 14 bases left between them. CDR3 protein: CASSLERDTNTEAFF. The CDR3 nucleotides are TGCGCCAGCAGCCTTGAGCGGGACACCAACACTGAAGCTTTCTTT.

J is TRBJ1-3 and V is TRBV7-9; D is ambiguous. The V gene's germline CDR1 is SEHNR and CDR2 FQNEAQ (reference sequence). V was shortened by 5 bases and J by 11 bases, with 19 bases between the two germline ends. The CDR3 consists of 14 residues. CDR3 nucleotide sequence: TGTGCCAGCAGCCCAGAGACAAACCCCGAATCCATATATTTT. Translation: CASSPETNPESIYF.

The chain has TRBV21-1 and TRBJ2-5; the DNA was not compared with TRBD1, the D call given in the table. TRBV21-1 is a pseudogene segment. The CDR3 runs 15 residues. CDR3 residues: CASRGDDRGRETQYF. The DNA of the CDR3 is TGTGCCAGCAGAGGAGACGACAGGGGGCGGGAGACCCAGTACTTC.

The rearrangement links TRBV14 to TRBJ1-1; D is possibly TRBD1 (6 bases). The CDR3 extends over 11 amino acids. CDR1 and CDR2 from the germline V gene are SGHDN and FVKESK. Trimming took 5 bases from V and 9 from J, leaving 10 bases between them. CDR3 coding DNA: TGTGCCAGCAGCACCACAGGGAAAGCTTTCTTT. It specifies CASSTTGKAFF.

J is TRBJ2-7 and V is TRBV10-3; TRBD2 matches 8 bases. The CDR3 length is 11 residues. V lost 6 bases to trimming and J lost 7 bases; unmatched junction nucleotides: 2. Germline values: CDR1 ENHRY, CDR2 SYGVKD. In DNA, the CDR3 is TGTGCCATCAGCGGGAGGGATGAGCAGTACTTC. It codes for CAISGRDEQYF.

The chain employs TRBV5-1 and TRBJ1-3; D is ambiguous. The CDR3 has 13 amino acids. V gave up 4 bases and J gave up 5 bases, with 10 bases separating them. Looked up from germline, CDR1 is SGHRS and CDR2 is YFSETQ. The CDR3 protein is CASSPSERNTIYF. The CDR3, as DNA: TGCGCCAGCAGCCCAAGTGAGAGAAACACCATATATTTT.

This chain uses TRBV20-1 with TRBJ2-2; D remains ambiguous. The CDR3 loop spans 11 amino acids. The ends were cut back, 5 bases at V and 5 bases at J, with 6 bases in the middle. Germline CDR1 and CDR2: DFQATT and SNEGSKA (reference sequence). As DNA, the CDR3 is TGCAGTGCTGACAAAACCGGGGAGCTGTTTTTT. Its translation: CSADKTGELFF.

A few counts support this clone. This sequence joins TRBV5-1 and TRBJ2-2; D perhaps matches TRBD1 (5 bases). Between the trimmed V and J ends, which lost 0 bases and 3 bases, there was a span of 6 bases. The CDR3 covers 14 residues. Germline V CDR1 and CDR2: SGHRS, YFSETQ. CDR3 amino acids: CASSLETDTGELFF. DNA of the CDR3: TGCGCCAGCAGCTTGGAGACAGACACCGGGGAGCTGTTTTTT.